This TCR beta chain emerged from a study of cytotoxic CD8 clonotypes in ibrutinib-treated CLL. Whole-study results and caveats: Clonality, elevated at ibrutinib response, dropped back toward baseline at progression. Public clonotypes, rarely seen, contracted or held steady on treatment.

Unmatched junction bases numbered 7, after V lost 5 bases and J lost 0 bases. CDR3 length: 16 amino acids. Germline V lookup: CDR1 LNHDA, CDR2 SQIVND (reference sequence). Worth noting for this clone: Its antigen is not known.

With sequencing, the targeted depth ranged from 1 in 200,000 to 1 in 1 million T cells. The assay was immunoSEQ multiplex PCR, and TCRdb's table has in-frame clones only and misses some. The sample has around 97,000 clones, roughly 80% seen once. The genes are TRBV19 and TRBJ1-5; 7 nucleotides agree with TRBD1. The sample in question was PBMCs, obtained after 12 months of ibrutinib treatment. This receptor was taken from a human donor with chronic lymphocytic leukemia. The CDR3: CASSSPDRFSNQPQHF. CDR3 in DNA: TGTGCCAGTAGTTCCCCGGACAGGTTTAGCAATCAGCCCCAGCATTTT.